This T cell receptor (beta chain) was obtained from a study of blood T cell repertoires in COVID-19. Study as a whole: Nucleic acid was either cDNA or gDNA, and it came from T cells, B-cell-depleted T cells, or PBMCs.

In the original analysis: Reference gene primer amplification gave nucleated cell count estimates. This table comes from immunoSEQ multiplex PCR, and its TCRdb copy is limited to in-frame clones, with some not included. V, J and clone size reflect that table, while D and trimming were determined from the DNA. The sample holds around 200,000 clones; around 85% are singletons and the top ten take less than 25%. The CDR3 is 13 residues long. Germline CDR1 and CDR2: SGHRS and YFSETQ. V lost 0 bases, J lost 8 bases, and 11 bases lay in between. The sequence was collected from a man in his 70s with active or convalescent COVID-19. V is TRBV5-1 and J is TRBJ1-2; D is unresolved. Sequencing was done on a sample of peripheral blood. The CDR3 DNA reads TGCGCCAGCAGCTTGGGGACTGCAGGCGGCTACACCTTC. Translating it yields CASSLGTAGGYTF.